Below, one T cell receptor (beta chain) is given with its context. The antigen is not known. The protocol was immunoSEQ multiplex PCR, while the TCRdb copy is restricted to in-frame clones and leaves out a portion. This table holds 150,000 or so clones, about 90% found once. Germline values: CDR1 SGHTS, CDR2 YDEGEE. This CDR3 spans 15 amino acids. The V end was cut by 4 bases, the J end by 7 bases, with 15 bases between. This record belongs to a study of T cell responses to AZD1222 COVID-19 vaccine. General study findings and limits: Rises in breadth and depth of Spike-specific TCRs came after two AZD1222 doses. At baseline, seropositivity was found in only 5 to 7 AZD1222 recipients. Every sample of the repertoires postdated the peak T cell response.

The sequence came from an adult in good health. Here the sequenced sample was peripheral blood, taken on day 0 of AZD1222 vaccination. The J gene is TRBJ1-6, the V gene TRBV5-8, with a weak D call TRBD1 (6 bases). This chain's CDR3 is CASSPKGGWNSPLHF. The CDR3, as DNA: TGTGCCAGCAGCCCCAAGGGGGGATGGAATTCACCCCTCCACTTT.